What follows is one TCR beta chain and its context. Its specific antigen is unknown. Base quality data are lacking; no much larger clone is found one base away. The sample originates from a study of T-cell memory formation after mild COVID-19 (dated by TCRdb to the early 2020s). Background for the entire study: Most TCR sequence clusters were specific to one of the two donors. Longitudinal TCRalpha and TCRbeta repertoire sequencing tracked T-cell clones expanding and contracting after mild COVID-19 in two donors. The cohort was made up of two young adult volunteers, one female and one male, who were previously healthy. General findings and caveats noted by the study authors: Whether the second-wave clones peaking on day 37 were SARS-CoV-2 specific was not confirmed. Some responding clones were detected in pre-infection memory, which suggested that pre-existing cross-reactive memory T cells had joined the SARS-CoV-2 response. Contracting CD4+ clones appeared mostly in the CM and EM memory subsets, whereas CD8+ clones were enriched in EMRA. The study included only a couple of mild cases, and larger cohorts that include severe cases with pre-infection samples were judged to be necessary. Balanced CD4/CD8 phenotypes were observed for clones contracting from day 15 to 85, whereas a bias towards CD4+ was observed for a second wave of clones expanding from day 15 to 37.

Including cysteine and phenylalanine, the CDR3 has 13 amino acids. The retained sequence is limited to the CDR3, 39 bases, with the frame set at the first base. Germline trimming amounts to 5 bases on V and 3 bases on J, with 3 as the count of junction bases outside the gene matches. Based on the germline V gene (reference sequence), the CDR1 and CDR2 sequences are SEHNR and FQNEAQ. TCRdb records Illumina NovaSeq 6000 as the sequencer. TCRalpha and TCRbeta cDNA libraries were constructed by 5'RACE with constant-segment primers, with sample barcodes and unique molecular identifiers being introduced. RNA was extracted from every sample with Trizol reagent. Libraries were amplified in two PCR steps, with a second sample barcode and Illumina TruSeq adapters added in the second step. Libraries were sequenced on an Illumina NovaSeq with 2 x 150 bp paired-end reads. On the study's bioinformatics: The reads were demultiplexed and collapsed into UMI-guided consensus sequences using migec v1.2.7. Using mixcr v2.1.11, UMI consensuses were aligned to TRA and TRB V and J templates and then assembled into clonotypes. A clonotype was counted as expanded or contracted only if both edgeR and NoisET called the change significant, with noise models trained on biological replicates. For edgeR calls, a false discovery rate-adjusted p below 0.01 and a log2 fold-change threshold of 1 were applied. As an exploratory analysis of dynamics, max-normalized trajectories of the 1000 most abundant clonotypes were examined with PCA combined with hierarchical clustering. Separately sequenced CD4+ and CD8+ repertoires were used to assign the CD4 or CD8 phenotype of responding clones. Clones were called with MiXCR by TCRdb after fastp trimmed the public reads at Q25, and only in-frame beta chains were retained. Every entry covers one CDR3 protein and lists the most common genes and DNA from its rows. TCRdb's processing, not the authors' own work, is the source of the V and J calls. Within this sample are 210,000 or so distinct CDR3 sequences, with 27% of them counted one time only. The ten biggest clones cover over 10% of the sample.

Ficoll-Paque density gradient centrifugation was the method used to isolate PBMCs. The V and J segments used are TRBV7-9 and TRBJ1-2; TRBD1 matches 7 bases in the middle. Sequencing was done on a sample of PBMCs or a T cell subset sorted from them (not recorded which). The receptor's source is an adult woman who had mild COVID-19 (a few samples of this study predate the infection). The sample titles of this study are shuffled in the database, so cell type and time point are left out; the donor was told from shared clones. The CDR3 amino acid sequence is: CASSQQGYYGYTF. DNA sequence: TGTGCCAGCAGCCAACAGGGGTACTATGGCTACACCTTC.